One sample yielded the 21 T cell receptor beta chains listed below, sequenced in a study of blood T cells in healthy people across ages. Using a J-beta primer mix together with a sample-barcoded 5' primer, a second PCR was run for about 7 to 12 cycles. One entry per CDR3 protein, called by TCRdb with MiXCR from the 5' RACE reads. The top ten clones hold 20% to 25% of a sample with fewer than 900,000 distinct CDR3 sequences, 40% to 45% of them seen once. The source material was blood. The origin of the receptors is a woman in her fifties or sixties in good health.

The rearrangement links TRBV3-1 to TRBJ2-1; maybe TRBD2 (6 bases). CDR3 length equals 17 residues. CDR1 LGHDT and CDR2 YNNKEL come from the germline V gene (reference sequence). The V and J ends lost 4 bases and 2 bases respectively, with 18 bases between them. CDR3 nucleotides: TGTGCCAGCAGCCGAGACCCGGGACTCAGCCCCTACAATGAGCAGTTCTTC. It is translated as CASSRDPGLSPYNEQFF.

The DNA for the CDR3 is TGCGCCAGCAGCCCGGGACAGGGTGGAGACGAGCAGTACTTC. Translated, it gives CASSPGQGGDEQYF. The chain recombines TRBV5-1 with TRBJ2-7; 9 nucleotides line up with TRBD1. V lost 4 bases and J lost 5; bases outside the gene matches: 7. Germline loops: CDR1 SGHRS, CDR2 YFSETQ. The CDR3 extends over 14 amino acids.

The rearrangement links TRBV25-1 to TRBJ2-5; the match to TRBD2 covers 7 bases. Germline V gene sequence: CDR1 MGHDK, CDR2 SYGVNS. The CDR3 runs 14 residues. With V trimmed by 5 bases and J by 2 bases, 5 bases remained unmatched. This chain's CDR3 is CASSSGGLQETQYF. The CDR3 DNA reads TGTGCCAGCAGTTCCGGGGGGTTGCAAGAGACCCAGTACTTC.

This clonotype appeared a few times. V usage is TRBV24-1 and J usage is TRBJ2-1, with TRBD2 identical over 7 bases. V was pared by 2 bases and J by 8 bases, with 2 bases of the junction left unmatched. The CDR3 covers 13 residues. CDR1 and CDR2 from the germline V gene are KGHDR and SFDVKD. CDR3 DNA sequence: TGTGCCACCAGTGATTCGACTAGCTATGAGCAGTTCTTC. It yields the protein CATSDSTSYEQFF.

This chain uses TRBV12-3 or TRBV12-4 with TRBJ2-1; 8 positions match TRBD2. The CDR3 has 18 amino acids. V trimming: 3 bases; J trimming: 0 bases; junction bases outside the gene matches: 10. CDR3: CASSFSSERGPSYNEQFF. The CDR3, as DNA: TGTGCCAGCAGTTTTAGTTCCGAGCGGGGGCCCTCCTACAATGAGCAGTTCTTC.

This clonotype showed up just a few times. CDR3 DNA: TGCGCCAGCAGCTTGGCTGTGGACTATGATCACCTAGGCACTGAAGCTTTCTTT. Protein sequence: CASSLAVDYDHLGTEAFF. The chain links TRBV5-1 to TRBJ1-1, with no clear D. V lost 0 bases to trimming and J lost 4 bases, with 22 bases between them. CDR1 is SGHRS and CDR2 is YFSETQ in the germline V gene. This CDR3 is 18 amino acids long.

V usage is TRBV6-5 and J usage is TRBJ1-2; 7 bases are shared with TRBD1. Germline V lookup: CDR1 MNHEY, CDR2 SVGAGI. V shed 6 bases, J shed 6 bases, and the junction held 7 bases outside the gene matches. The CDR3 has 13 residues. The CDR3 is CASREQGIHGYTF. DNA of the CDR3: TGTGCCAGCAGGGAACAGGGGATCCATGGCTACACCTTC.

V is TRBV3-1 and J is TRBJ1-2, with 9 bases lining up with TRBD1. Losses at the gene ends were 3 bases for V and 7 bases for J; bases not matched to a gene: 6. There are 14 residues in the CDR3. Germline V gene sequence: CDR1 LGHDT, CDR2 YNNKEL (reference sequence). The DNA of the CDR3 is TGTGCCAGCAGCCACTGGGACAGGGATGTTGGCTACACCTTC. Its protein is CASSHWDRDVGYTF.

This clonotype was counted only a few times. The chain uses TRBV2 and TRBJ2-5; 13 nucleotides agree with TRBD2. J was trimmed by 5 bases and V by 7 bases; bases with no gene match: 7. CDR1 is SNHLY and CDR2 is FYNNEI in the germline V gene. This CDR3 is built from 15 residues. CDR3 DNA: TGTGCCAGCACGCGGACTAGCGGGGGAAGGGAGACCCAGTACTTC. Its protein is CASTRTSGGRETQYF.

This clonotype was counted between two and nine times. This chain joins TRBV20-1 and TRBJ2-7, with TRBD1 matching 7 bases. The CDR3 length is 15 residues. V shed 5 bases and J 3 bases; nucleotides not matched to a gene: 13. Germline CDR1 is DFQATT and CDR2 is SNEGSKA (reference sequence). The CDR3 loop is CSAGRDSGWDYEQYF. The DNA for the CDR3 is TGCAGTGCTGGACGGGACAGCGGATGGGACTACGAGCAGTACTTC.

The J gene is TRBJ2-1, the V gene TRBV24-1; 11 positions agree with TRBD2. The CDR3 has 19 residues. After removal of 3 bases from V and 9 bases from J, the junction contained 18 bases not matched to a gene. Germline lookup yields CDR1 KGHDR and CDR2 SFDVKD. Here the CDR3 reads CATSDPKFQTSGKGSEQFF. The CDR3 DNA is TGTGCCACCAGTGATCCCAAATTCCAGACTAGCGGGAAGGGTAGTGAGCAGTTCTTC.

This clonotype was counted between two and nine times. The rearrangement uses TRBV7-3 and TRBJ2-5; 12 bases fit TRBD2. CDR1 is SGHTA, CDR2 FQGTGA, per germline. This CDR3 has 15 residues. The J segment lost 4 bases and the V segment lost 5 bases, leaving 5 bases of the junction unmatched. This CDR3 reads CASSQTSGRIETQYF. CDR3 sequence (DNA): TGTGCCAGCAGCCAGACTAGCGGGAGAATAGAGACCCAGTACTTC.

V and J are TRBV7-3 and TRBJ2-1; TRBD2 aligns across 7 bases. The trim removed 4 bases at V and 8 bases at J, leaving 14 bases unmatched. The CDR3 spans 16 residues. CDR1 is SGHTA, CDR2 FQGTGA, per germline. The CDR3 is CASSSLGRGDVDEQFF. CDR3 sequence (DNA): TGTGCCAGCAGCTCCCTGGGACGGGGGGATGTGGATGAGCAGTTCTTC.

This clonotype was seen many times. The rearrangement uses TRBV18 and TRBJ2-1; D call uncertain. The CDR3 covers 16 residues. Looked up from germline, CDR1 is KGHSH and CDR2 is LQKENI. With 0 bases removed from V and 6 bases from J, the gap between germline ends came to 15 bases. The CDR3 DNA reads TGTGCCAGCTCACCACCGGGTGGCCTTCAAGGCAATGAGCAGTTCTTC. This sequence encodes CASSPPGGLQGNEQFF.

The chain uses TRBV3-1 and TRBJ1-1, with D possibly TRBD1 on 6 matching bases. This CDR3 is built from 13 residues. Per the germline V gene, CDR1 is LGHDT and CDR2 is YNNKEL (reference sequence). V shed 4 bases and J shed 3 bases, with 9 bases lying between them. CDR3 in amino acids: CASSPGQDTEAFF. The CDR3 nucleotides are TGTGCCAGCAGCCCGGGACAAGACACTGAAGCTTTCTTT.

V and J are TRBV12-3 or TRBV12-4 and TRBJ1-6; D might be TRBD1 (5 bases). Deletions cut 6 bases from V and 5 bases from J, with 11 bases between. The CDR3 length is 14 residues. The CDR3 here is CASSRDLNNSPLHF. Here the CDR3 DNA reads TGTGCCAGCAGCCGGGACTTAAATAATTCACCCCTCCACTTT.

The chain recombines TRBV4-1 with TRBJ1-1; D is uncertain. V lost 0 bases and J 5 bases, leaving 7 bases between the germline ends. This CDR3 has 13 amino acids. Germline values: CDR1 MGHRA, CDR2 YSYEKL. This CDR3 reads CASSQDRWTEAFF. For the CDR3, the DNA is TGCGCCAGCAGCCAAGATCGTTGGACTGAAGCTTTCTTT.

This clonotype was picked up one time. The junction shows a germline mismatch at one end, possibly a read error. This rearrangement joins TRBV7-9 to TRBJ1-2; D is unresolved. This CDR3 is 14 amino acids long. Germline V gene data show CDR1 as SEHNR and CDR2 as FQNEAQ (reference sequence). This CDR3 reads CASSVAEEGYGYTF. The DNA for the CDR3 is TGTGCCAGCAGCGTAGCGGAGGAAGGCTATGGCTACACCTTC. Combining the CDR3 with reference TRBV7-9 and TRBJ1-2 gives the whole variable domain DTGVSQNPRHKITKRGQNVTFRCDPISEHNRLYWYRQTLGQGPEFLTYFQNEAQLEKSRLLSDRFSAERPKGSFSTLEIQRTEQGDSAMYLCASSVAEEGYGYTFGSGTRLTVV.

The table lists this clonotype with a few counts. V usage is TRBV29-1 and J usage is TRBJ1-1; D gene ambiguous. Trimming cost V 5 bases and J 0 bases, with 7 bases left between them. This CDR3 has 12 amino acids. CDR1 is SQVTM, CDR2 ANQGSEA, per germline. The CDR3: CSVSGLNTEAFF. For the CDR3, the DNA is TGCAGCGTTTCCGGTCTGAACACTGAAGCTTTCTTT.

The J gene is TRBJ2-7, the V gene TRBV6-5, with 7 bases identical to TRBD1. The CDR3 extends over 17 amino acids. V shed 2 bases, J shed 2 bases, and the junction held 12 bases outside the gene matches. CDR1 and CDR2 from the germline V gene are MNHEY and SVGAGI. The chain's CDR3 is CASSYAYTGARAYEQYF. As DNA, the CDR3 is TGTGCCAGCAGTTACGCATACACAGGGGCACGCGCCTACGAGCAGTACTTC.

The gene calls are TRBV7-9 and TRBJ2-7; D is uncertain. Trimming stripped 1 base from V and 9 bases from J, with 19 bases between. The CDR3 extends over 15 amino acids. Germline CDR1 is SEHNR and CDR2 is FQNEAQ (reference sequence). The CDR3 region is CASSLESRAYNVQYF. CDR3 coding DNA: TGTGCCAGCAGCTTAGAGTCTAGAGCTTACAATGTGCAGTACTTC.